These T cell receptor beta chains were read from a single sample in a study of T cell therapy after organ transplantation. Sequenced by immunoSEQ multiplex PCR; TCRdb stores in-frame clones only, minus some. The table shows some 48,000 clones, with around 93% occurring only once. Antigens for these TCRs are unknown. The sample was CD8+ T cells from blood, taken before autologous CMV-specific T cell therapy. These TCRs come from a human patient who had received a solid organ transplant and had CMV disease. Each CDR3 is given without its conserved first and last residue. Clone size is given for some rows only: seen once, a few or many times, or a class if the clone is expanded.

TRBV30	TRBJ2-2	once	AWSAGTGELF
TRBV5-5	TRBJ2-1	NA	ASSLDKSYNEQF
TRBV5-8	TRBJ2-7	NA	ASSFDRAAYEQY
TRBV30	TRBJ1-5	NA	AWSLGTGGGQPQH
TRBV19	TRBJ1-1	NA	ASMGVRVNTEAF
TRBV27	TRBJ1-6	NA	ASSPTGPVSPLH
TRBV16	TRBJ1-6	NA	ASSQSIHTDSPLH
TRBV4-1	TRBJ2-7	NA	ASSAGAGESYEQY
TRBV4-1	NA	NA	ASSQVVQGTYEQY
TRBV5-6	TRBJ1-6	NA	ASSFGGVGSPLH
TRBV6-5	TRBJ1-2	NA	ASSYSSAGTGDT
TRBV5-6	TRBJ2-7	NA	ASSFSPGTFYEQY
TRBV29-1	TRBJ1-1	few	SVEGGSNTEAF
TRBV19	TRBJ2-4	NA	ASSIFNGLY
TRBV14	TRBJ1-1	NA	ASSHFPGENTEAF
TRBV2	TRBJ2-1	NA	ASSEGTGDHNEQF
TRBV7-2	TRBJ1-5	NA	ASSPSIWGANQPQH
TRBV2	TRBJ1-1	NA	ATDRGNTEAF
TRBV27	TRBJ1-5	NA	ASSPTYRARSNQPQH
TRBV7-9	TRBJ2-3	NA	ASSLGGANTDTQY
TRBV9	TRBJ2-3	NA	ASSVDIAGWASTDTQY
TRBV15	TRBJ1-5	NA	ATSEDRSNQPQH
TRBV10-1	TRBJ1-1	NA	ASSDSGTADQEAF
TRBV25-1	TRBJ1-2	once	ASSEYGELWGGYT
TRBV9	TRBJ1-1	NA	ASSVDLNTEAF
TRBV29-1	TRBJ1-2	NA	SVEEGAGYGYT
TRBV27	TRBJ1-2	NA	ASSATWGTGGDGYT
TRBV27	TRBJ2-3	NA	ASSSTSTRADTQY
TRBV7-7	TRBJ2-2	NA	ASSFETGANTGELF
TRBV10-2	TRBJ2-1	NA	ASSVGGQEAGYNEQF
TRBV30	TRBJ1-1	NA	AWTRAPMNTEAF
TRBV7-2	TRBJ2-7	NA	ASSAAQGSLYEQY
TRBV5-5	TRBJ1-2	NA	ASSPSLPEAYT
TRBV11-2	TRBJ1-5	NA	ASSLTTGANQPQH
TRBV30	TRBJ1-1	few	AWNQGTVWTEAF
TRBV4-2	TRBJ1-2	NA	ASSQEVRTGVYGYT
TRBV2	TRBJ1-5	NA	ASSEAGKGPHQPQH
TRBV4-1	TRBJ2-3	NA	ASSQGQGNTDTQY
TRBV7-6	TRBJ2-2	NA	ASSPVLAGGLITGELF
TRBV5-1	TRBJ2-7	NA	ASSSSRGEFV
TRBV11-2	TRBJ2-1	NA	ASSGGQGESNEQF
TRBV27	TRBJ2-7	NA	ASGTPGLEQY
TRBV27	TRBJ2-5	NA	ASSLDSEETQY